One sample yielded the 11 T cell receptor beta chains listed below, sequenced in a study of shared clonotypes between healthy human individuals. The table came from immunoSEQ multiplex PCR; TCRdb's copy has only in-frame clones and leaves some out. The sample carries 1.4 million or so clones, about 98.5% recorded once. Sequenced input: naive CD4+ T cells sorted from blood. Subset noted: CD45RA+ positively selected. The receptors stem from a man aged 25 to 40 in good health.

The gene calls are TRBV7-2 and TRBJ2-1; D unresolved. CDR1 and CDR2 from the germline V gene are SGHTA and FQGNSA. V was cut by 2 bases and J by 0 bases, with 11 bases left in between. This CDR3 spans 16 amino acids. The DNA for the CDR3 is TGTGCCAGCAGCTTATCCCGGTCCAGCTCCTACAATGAGCAGTTCTTC. Its translation is CASSLSRSSSYNEQFF.

V and J are TRBV15 and TRBJ2-3; D remains ambiguous. V lost 6 bases to trimming and J lost 6 bases, with 10 bases between them. The germline V gene has CDR1 LNHNV and CDR2 YYDKDF (reference sequence). The CDR3 is 12 amino acids. The CDR3 DNA sequence: TGTGCCACCAGATCGAACTACGATACGCAGTATTTT. It encodes CATRSNYDTQYF.

This chain links TRBV6-5 with TRBJ1-1; D is possibly TRBD1 (5 bases). Between the trimmed V and J ends, which lost 0 bases and 14 bases, there was a span of 19 bases. There are 14 residues in the CDR3. Germline assignment: CDR1 MNHEY and CDR2 SVGAGI. The CDR3 sequence: CASSYSLGVGESFF. The CDR3, as DNA: TGTGCCAGCAGTTACTCATTGGGCGTAGGGGAGAGCTTCTTT.

V and J are TRBV7-2 and TRBJ1-1, with unresolved D. The length of the CDR3 is 12 residues. Germline loops: CDR1 SGHTA, CDR2 FQGNSA. The V gene lost 6 bases and the J gene lost 4 bases, with 9 bases spanning the gap. CDR3 nucleotide sequence: TGTGCCAGCAGTCCAATCGGCACTGAAGCTTTCTTT. Its translation is CASSPIGTEAFF.

CDR3 region: CASRRVETQYF. CDR3 coding DNA: TGCGCCAGCAGGAGGGTAGAGACCCAGTACTTC. This chain joins TRBV5-1 and TRBJ2-5, with D maybe TRBD2 (5 bases). The ends were cut back, 5 bases at V and 4 bases at J, with 6 bases in the middle. The germline V gene encodes CDR1 SGHRS and CDR2 YFSETQ. The CDR3 runs to 11 residues. Combining the CDR3 with reference TRBV5-1 and TRBJ2-5 gives the whole variable domain KAGVTQTPRYLIKTRGQQVTLSCSPISGHRSVSWYQQTPGQGLQFLFEYFSETQRNKGNFPGRFSGRQFSNSRSEMNVSTLELGDSALYLCASRRVETQYFGPGTRLLVL.

This clone has just one count. Other DNA sequences in this sample translate to the same CDR3. V usage is TRBV5-1 and J usage is TRBJ2-5; D ambiguous. This CDR3 has 13 residues. Per the germline V gene, CDR1 is SGHRS and CDR2 is YFSETQ. Trimming cost V 1 base and J 1 base, with 5 bases left between them. The CDR3 loop is CASSLSVQETQYF. CDR3 sequence (DNA): TGCGCCAGCAGCTTGTCCGTCCAAGAGACCCAGTACTTC.

This chain joins TRBV18 and TRBJ2-7; 7 bases fit TRBD2. Germline V CDR1 and CDR2: KGHSH, LQKENI. There are 15 residues in the CDR3. J was trimmed by 2 bases and V by 5 bases; bases with no gene match: 9. Written as DNA, the CDR3 is TGTGCCAGCTCAGCCAACCCGGGGGGAACCTACGAGCAGTACTTC. Its translation: CASSANPGGTYEQYF.

J is TRBJ1-2 and V is TRBV5-4; tentatively, D is TRBD1 (5 bases). The CDR3 length is 14 residues. CDR1 and CDR2 (germline): SGHNT, YYREEE (reference sequence). The V and J ends lost 3 bases and 6 bases respectively, with 15 bases between them. CDR3 sequence reads: CASSSTGLENGYTF. Written as DNA, the CDR3 is TGTGCCAGCAGCTCCACAGGACTCGAAAATGGCTACACCTTC.

V is TRBV15 and J is TRBJ2-1, with TRBD2 identical over 8 bases. CDR3 length: 16 residues. Germline V gene data show CDR1 as LNHNV and CDR2 as YYDKDF (reference sequence). With 5 bases clipped from V and 6 bases from J, the junction kept 12 bases outside the gene matches. CDR3 sequence reads: CATSVGGGRSPNEQFF. As DNA, the CDR3 is TGTGCCACCAGCGTAGGCGGGGGGCGTAGTCCCAATGAGCAGTTCTTC.

Worth noting for this clone: Distinct nucleotide sequences in the sample also encode this CDR3. The chain couples TRBV5-1 to TRBJ2-5, with D perhaps assigned TRBD1 or TRBD2 (5 bases each). Germline V lookup: CDR1 SGHRS, CDR2 YFSETQ. The V end was cut by 2 bases, the J end by 5 bases, with 10 bases between. The CDR3 has 13 amino acids. Here the CDR3 reads CASSLTGPETQYF. CDR3 DNA: TGCGCCAGCAGCTTAACGGGGCCGGAGACCCAGTACTTC.

This chain uses TRBV18 with TRBJ2-7; no clear D gene. The germline CDR1 and CDR2 sequences are KGHSH and LQKENI. The CDR3 has 15 residues. Deletions cut 0 bases from V and 6 bases from J, with 15 bases between. As DNA, the CDR3 is TGTGCCAGCTCACCACCCTCTAGACTTGTGCTCGAGCAGTACTTC. This codes for CASSPPSRLVLEQYF.